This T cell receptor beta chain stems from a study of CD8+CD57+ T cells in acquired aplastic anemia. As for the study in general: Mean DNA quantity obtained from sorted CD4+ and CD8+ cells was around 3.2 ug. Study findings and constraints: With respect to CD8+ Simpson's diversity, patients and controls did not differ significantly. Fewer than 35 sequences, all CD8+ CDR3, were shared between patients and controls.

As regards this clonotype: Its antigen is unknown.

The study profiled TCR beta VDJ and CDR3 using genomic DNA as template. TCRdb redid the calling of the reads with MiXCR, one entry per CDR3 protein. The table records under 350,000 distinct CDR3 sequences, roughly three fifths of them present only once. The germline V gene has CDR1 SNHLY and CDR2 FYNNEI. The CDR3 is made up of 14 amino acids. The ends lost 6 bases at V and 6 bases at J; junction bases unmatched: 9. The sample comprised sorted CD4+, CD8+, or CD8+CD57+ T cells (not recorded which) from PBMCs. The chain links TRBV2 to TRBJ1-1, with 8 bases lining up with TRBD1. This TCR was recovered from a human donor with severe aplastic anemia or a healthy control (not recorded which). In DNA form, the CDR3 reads TGTGCCAGCAGAAGGAGGACAGGGAGTTCTGAAGCTTTCTTT. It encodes CASRRRTGSSEAFF.